A single sample gave rise to the 17 T cell receptor beta chains below, sequenced in a study of T cell responses to AZD1222 COVID-19 vaccine. The assay was immunoSEQ multiplex PCR, and TCRdb's table has in-frame clones only and misses some. In the table there are 75,000 to 100,000 clones, 85% to 95% of which are singletons. The input for sequencing was peripheral blood, taken on day 0 of AZD1222 vaccination. The receptor source for this set is an adult in good health.

The chain uses TRBV27 and TRBJ1-4; 9 bases line up with TRBD1. Per the germline V gene, CDR1 is MNHEY and CDR2 is SMNVEV (reference sequence). Trimming removed 4 bases from V and 5 bases from J; junction bases left unmatched: 11. The CDR3 spans 17 residues. CDR3 region: CASSSRGQGTRNEKLFF. In DNA, the CDR3 is TGTGCCAGCAGTTCCCGGGGACAGGGTACGCGGAATGAAAAACTGTTTTTT.

The sample holds one count of this clone. The V gene is TRBV9, the J gene TRBJ1-5; 10 bases are shared with TRBD1. The germline CDR1 and CDR2 sequences are SGDLS and YYNGEE. This CDR3 contains 15 residues. V dropped 4 bases and J dropped 5; count of bases not matched to a gene: 6. The CDR3, as DNA: TGTGCCAGCAGCTCGGGACAGGGGACCCATCAGCCCCAGCATTTT. It specifies CASSSGQGTHQPQHF. Full variable domain (missing parts from reference TRBV9 and TRBJ1-5): DSGVTQTPKHLITATGQRVTLRCSPRSGDLSVYWYQQSLDQGLQFLIQYYNGEERAKGNILERFSAQQFPDLHSELNLSSLELGDSALYFCASSSGQGTHQPQHFGDGTRLSIL.

The V and J genes are TRBV5-4 and TRBJ1-1; 8 bases align to TRBD1. The CDR3 is made up of 14 amino acids. Trimming at V came to 4 bases and at J to 1 base, leaving 3 bases not matched to a gene. Germline-derived CDR1 and CDR2 are SGHNT and YYREEE (reference sequence). The CDR3 coding sequence is TGTGCCAGCAGCAGGGGACAGGAGAACACTGAAGCTTTCTTT. Residues: CASSRGQENTEAFF. Full variable domain (rest looked up from reference TRBV5-4 and TRBJ1-1): ETGVTQSPTHLIKTRGQQVTLRCSSQSGHNTVSWYQQALGQGPQFIFQYYREEENGRGNFPPRFSGLQFPNYSSELNVNALELDDSALYLCASSRGQENTEAFFGQGTRLTVV.

The chain carries TRBV7-6 and TRBJ1-5; D not resolved. Between the trimmed V and J ends, which lost 5 bases and 7 bases, there was a span of 12 bases. The CDR3 runs 13 residues. From germline, CDR1 is SGHVS and CDR2 FNYEAQ. Written as DNA, the CDR3 is TGTGCCAGCAGCCTCGCTTTGTCACAGCCCCAGCATTTT. Its translation: CASSLALSQPQHF.

The chain recombines TRBV5-8 with TRBJ1-2, with TRBD1 identical over 7 bases. Germline V gene data show CDR1 as SGHTS and CDR2 as YDEGEE. CDR3 length equals 15 residues. With 0 bases clipped from V and 7 bases from J, the junction kept 9 bases outside the gene matches. Here the CDR3 DNA reads TGTGCCAGCAGCTTGGTAGGCGACAGGGTGGTTGGCTACACCTTC. As protein: CASSLVGDRVVGYTF.

The V call is TRBV5-1, the J call TRBJ2-5; D is unresolved. CDR1 and CDR2 from the germline V gene are SGHRS and YFSETQ. There are 14 residues in the CDR3. V gave up 1 base and J gave up 5 bases, with 12 bases separating them. CDR3 bases: TGCGCCAGCAGCTTGACCCAAATGGGGGAGACCCAGTACTTC. Protein sequence: CASSLTQMGETQYF.

The CDR3 is CASSYSGQGLRPTNTEAFF. The CDR3 DNA sequence: TGTGCCAGCAGTTACTCGGGACAGGGTTTGCGACCCACCAACACTGAAGCTTTCTTT. The rearrangement links TRBV6-2 or TRBV6-3 to TRBJ1-1; 9 bases are shared with TRBD1. Germline V lookup: CDR1 MNHEY, CDR2 SVGEGT. V was pared by 0 bases and J by 2 bases, with 13 bases of the junction left unmatched. This CDR3 region has 19 residues.

This chain joins TRBV5-4 and TRBJ2-3, with TRBD2 matching over 9 bases. Trimming at V came to 5 bases and at J to 3 bases, leaving 1 base not matched to a gene. CDR3 length equals 13 residues. Germline V gene sequence: CDR1 SGHNT, CDR2 YYREEE (reference sequence). The CDR3 sequence: CASRTSGTDTQYF. The CDR3 DNA is TGTGCCAGCAGGACTAGCGGAACAGATACGCAGTATTTT.

This clone was observed once. The chain has TRBV10-3 and TRBJ1-1; 7 nucleotides agree with TRBD1. The J segment lost 4 bases and the V segment lost 6 bases, leaving 11 bases of the junction unmatched. CDR3 size: 15 residues. Germline CDR1 ENHRY, CDR2 SYGVKD. CDR3 coding DNA: TGTGCCATCAGCCCCAGGGGGTCTCACGGCACTGAAGCTTTCTTT. It translates to CAISPRGSHGTEAFF.

V usage is TRBV6-7 and J usage is TRBJ1-5; D gene unclear. TRBV6-7 is identified as an open reading frame with a role that is uncertain. V was trimmed by 8 bases and J by 0 bases, leaving 11 bases between them. The CDR3 is 14 amino acids. The CDR3 DNA reads as TGTGCCAGCGGAGTCATTTATAGCAATCAGCCCCAGCATTTT. It yields the protein CASGVIYSNQPQHF.

The genes are TRBV7-9 and TRBJ1-5; possibly TRBD1 for D (6 bases). Trimming shortened V by 2 bases and J by 5 bases, and 10 bases separated the two germline ends. The CDR3 spans 14 residues. The V gene's germline CDR1 is SEHNR and CDR2 FQNEAQ (reference sequence). CDR3 DNA: TGTGCCAGCAGCTTATGGGGGGCGGATCAGCCCCAGCATTTT. Protein product: CASSLWGADQPQHF. Looking up the rest from reference TRBV7-9 and TRBJ1-5 gives the full variable domain: DTGVSQNPRHKITKRGQNVTFRCDPISEHNRLYWYRQTLGQGPEFLTYFQNEAQLEKSRLLSDRFSAERPKGSFSTLEIQRTEQGDSAMYLCASSLWGADQPQHFGDGTRLSIL.

The chain uses TRBV25-1 and TRBJ2-1; no firm D call. Germline V lookup: CDR1 MGHDK, CDR2 SYGVNS. This CDR3 is built from 15 residues. V was clipped by 2 bases and J by 7 bases, with 15 bases between them. CDR3 protein: CASSEQVSVGNEQFF. The CDR3 DNA follows: TGTGCCAGCAGTGAACAGGTATCAGTTGGTAATGAGCAGTTCTTC.

The J gene is TRBJ1-1, the V gene TRBV10-3; D not certain. This CDR3 has 12 residues. Germline CDR1 is ENHRY and CDR2 is SYGVKD. V gave up 9 bases and J gave up 4 bases, with 12 bases separating them. The CDR3 DNA reads TGTGCCATGGGAGGAGGGAGCACTGAAGCTTTCTTT. Protein: CAMGGGSTEAFF.

V and J are TRBV30 and TRBJ1-1; maybe TRBD1 (6 bases). Germline loops: CDR1 GTSNPN, CDR2 SVGIG (reference sequence). CDR3 length: 16 residues. Trimming shortened V by 4 bases and J by 6 bases, and 24 bases separated the two germline ends. The CDR3 reads CAWKAKAQGGLAEAFF. In DNA, the CDR3 is TGTGCCTGGAAGGCGAAAGCACAGGGTGGTTTAGCTGAAGCTTTCTTT. The entire variable domain, with the rest obtained from reference TRBV30 and TRBJ1-1, is as follows: SQTIHQWPATLVQPVGSPLSLECTVEGTSNPNLYWYRQAAGRGLQLLFYSVGIGQISSEVPQNLSASRPQDRQFILSSKKLLLSDSGFYLCAWKAKAQGGLAEAFFGQGTRLTVV.

The V call is TRBV19, the J call TRBJ1-1; 7 nucleotides line up with TRBD1. Unmatched junction bases numbered 10, after V lost 5 bases and J lost 4 bases. The germline V gene has CDR1 LNHDA and CDR2 SQIVND (reference sequence). The CDR3 runs to 15 residues. CDR3 sequence reads: CASSSTGERGTEAFF. Here the CDR3 DNA reads TGTGCCAGTAGTTCAACAGGGGAGCGGGGCACTGAAGCTTTCTTT.

The chain recombines TRBV5-1 with TRBJ1-4, with no clear D. Trimming removed 4 bases from V and 0 bases from J, with 10 bases in between. This CDR3 has 15 residues. Germline-derived CDR1 and CDR2 are SGHRS and YFSETQ. The CDR3 reads CASSPSPSTNEKLFF. The DNA for the CDR3 is TGCGCCAGCAGCCCGTCTCCATCAACTAATGAAAAACTGTTTTTT.

This chain links TRBV27 with TRBJ2-7; D is unclear. CDR1 and CDR2 from the germline V gene are MNHEY and SMNVEV (reference sequence). The germline V and J ends were trimmed by 4 bases and 4 bases, with 5 bases remaining between them. The CDR3 runs to 11 residues. DNA of the CDR3: TGTGCCAGCAGTTCTCGGTACGAGCAGTACTTC. Encoded protein: CASSSRYEQYF.